The rows below give T cell receptor beta chains drawn from one sample of a study of T cell responses to AZD1222 COVID-19 vaccine. The repertoire was sequenced with immunoSEQ multiplex PCR; TCRdb's copy has only in-frame clones and lacks some. The table has roughly 200,000 clones, around 90% seen once. The sample in question was peripheral blood, obtained on day 0 of AZD1222 vaccination. The receptors here all came from an adult in good health. Each CDR3 is given with its conserved first and last residue. Each record gives: D gene, J gene, clone size, CDR3 length, V gene, CDR3 DNA, CDR3 protein. D genes are given only for firm matches. Rows may omit the clone size; those that give it use once, few, many or a size class.

>TRBD2|TRBJ2-3|few|14|TRBV5-4
TGTGCCAGCTGGACTAGCGGTCCCGGTGATACGCAGTATTTT
CASWTSGPGDTQYF
>-|TRBJ1-6|once|14|TRBV7-3
TGTGCCAGCAGCTTAAAGGGGCAAAATTCACCCCTCCACTTT
CASSLKGQNSPLHF
>-|TRBJ1-6|-|14|TRBV6-5
TGTGCCAGCAGACAGCCCTCCTATAATTCACCCCTCCACTTT
CASRQPSYNSPLHF
>-|TRBJ2-7|-|13|TRBV21-1
TGTGCCAGCAGCAAAGGACAATCCTACGAGCAGTACTTC
CASSKGQSYEQYF
>-|TRBJ2-2|-|14|TRBV5-1
TGCGCCAGCAGCTTGGATCGGAACACCGGGGAGCTGTTTTTT
CASSLDRNTGELFF
>TRBD1|TRBJ2-4|-|15|TRBV5-1
TGCGCCAGCAGCTTGGATGGGACAGCTTGGAACATTCAGTACTTC
CASSLDGTAWNIQYF
>-|TRBJ1-5|-|12|TRBV19
TGTGCCAGTAGTCGGGTCTCTCAGCCCCAGCATTTT
CASSRVSQPQHF
>-|TRBJ1-5|-|14|TRBV5-5
TGTGCCAGCAGCTTGGCCGGGTGGGATCAGCCCCAGCATTTT
CASSLAGWDQPQHF
>TRBD1|TRBJ2-2|-|15|TRBV5-4
TGTGCCAGCAGCTTGGGGACAGGACTCACCGGGGAGCTGTTTTTT
CASSLGTGLTGELFF
>TRBD1|TRBJ2-7|-|12|TRBV5-6
TGTGCCAGCAGCGGGGACAGGGTCGAGCAGTACTTC
CASSGDRVEQYF
>TRBD1|TRBJ2-1|-|14|TRBV9
TGTGCCAGCAACCCGGGACAGGGTTACAATGAGCAGTTCTTC
CASNPGQGYNEQFF
>-|TRBJ1-1|-|13|TRBV9
TGTGCCAGCAGCGCTTTAACAGGGACTGAAGCTTTCTTT
CASSALTGTEAFF
>-|TRBJ1-2|-|14|TRBV21-1
TGTGCCAGGCGGGTTAGAGGAATCAACTATGGCTACACCTTC
CARRVRGINYGYTF
>-|TRBJ2-5|once|13|TRBV5-5
TGTGCCAGCAGCGCAGGGCGAGTAGAGACCCAGTACTTC
CASSAGRVETQYF
>-|TRBJ1-1|once|13|TRBV11-2
TGTGCCAGCAGCTTAGATTTCGGCACTGAAGCTTTCTTT
CASSLDFGTEAFF
>-|TRBJ2-1|-|15|TRBV11-3
TGTGCCAGCTCCCACGGGGGCTCGGATATCAATGAGCAGTTCTTC
CASSHGGSDINEQFF
>-|TRBJ2-7|-|15|TRBV3-1/TRBV3-2
TGTGCCAGCAGCATCGGGGTGCCGGGGTCTGCCGAGCAGTACTTC
CASSIGVPGSAEQYF
>-|TRBJ1-5|-|12|TRBV16
TGTGCTAGTAAAGGGGCTGGTCAGCCCCAGCATTTT
CASKGAGQPQHF
>-|TRBJ1-5|-|15|TRBV30
TGTGCCTGGAGTGTTCCAGACAGTAAGAATCAGCCCCAGCATTTT
CAWSVPDSKNQPQHF
>-|TRBJ2-3|once|16|TRBV19
TGTGCCAGTAGCCCTGGGGCGGGGACGTTCTCAGATACGCAGTATTTT
CASSPGAGTFSDTQYF
>-|TRBJ2-7|few|14|TRBV11-2
TGTGCCAGCAGCTCTGACTTAATCACCTACGAGCAGTACTTC
CASSSDLITYEQYF
>-|TRBJ2-3|-|15|TRBV5-8
TGTGCCAGCAGCTTCGGGGGAGTGAGCACAGATACGCAGTATTTT
CASSFGGVSTDTQYF
>-|TRBJ1-1|-|14|TRBV6-5
TGTGCCAGCAGTTACTCAGGTGTAGGCACTGAAGCTTTCTTT
CASSYSGVGTEAFF
>-|TRBJ2-5|-|15|TRBV2
TGTGCCAGCAGTGCTCCTGGAACGTACCAAGAGACCCAGTACTTC
CASSAPGTYQETQYF
>-|TRBJ1-6|-|16|TRBV1
TGCACCAGCAGCCAAGTTGAGGGCAGGTCGGGCTCACCCCTCCACTTT
CTSSQVEGRSGSPLHF
>TRBD2|TRBJ2-7|-|14|TRBV7-3
TGTGCCAGCAGCTTAACGAGCGGGACTAGGGAGCAGTACTTC
CASSLTSGTREQYF
>-|TRBJ2-7|-|12|TRBV28
TGTGCCAGCAGCCTTAATCCCTACGAGCAGTACTTC
CASSLNPYEQYF
>-|TRBJ1-6|-|14|TRBV11-2
TGTGCCAGCAGCTTAGTCGACAGTTATTCACCCCTCCACTTT
CASSLVDSYSPLHF
>-|TRBJ2-7|-|13|TRBV9
TGTGCCAGCAGCGTAGGGGACTCCTACGAGCAGTACTTC
CASSVGDSYEQYF
>TRBD1|TRBJ1-4|-|14|TRBV5-1
TGCGCCAGCAGACCCGACAGGGATGTTGAAAAACTGTTTTTT
CASRPDRDVEKLFF
>-|TRBJ1-2|-|14|TRBV18
TGTGCCAGCTCACCTCCCGGACCAGGGCGTGGCTACACCTTC
CASSPPGPGRGYTF
>-|TRBJ2-1|-|15|TRBV11-3
TGTGCCAGCAGCTTAGGTCCGAGAGGGGACGATGAGCAGTTCTTC
CASSLGPRGDDEQFF
>TRBD1|TRBJ1-2|-|19|TRBV5-1
TGCGCCAGCAGCTTCACCGGGACAGGGGGATCCGAGGTGAACTATGGCTACACCTTC
CASSFTGTGGSEVNYGYTF
>TRBD1|TRBJ2-7|-|14|TRBV7-6
TGTGCCAGCAGCCCCGGGACAGACTCCTACGAGCAGTACTTC
CASSPGTDSYEQYF
>-|TRBJ2-3|-|14|TRBV4-2
TGTGCCAGCAGCCCCCAACAGGGCTCAGATACGCAGTATTTT
CASSPQQGSDTQYF
>-|TRBJ1-5|-|13|TRBV29-1
TGCAGCGTGGGGGGAGGGGTGGCTCAGCCCCAGCATTTT
CSVGGGVAQPQHF
>TRBD1|TRBJ2-7|few|14|TRBV27
TGTGCCAGCAGTTATTGGGACAGGTCTTACGAGCAGTACTTC
CASSYWDRSYEQYF
>TRBD1|TRBJ1-4|-|12|TRBV28
TGTGCCAGCGGGACAGGGAGTGAAAAACTGTTTTTT
CASGTGSEKLFF
>-|TRBJ2-3|-|14|TRBV7-3
TGTGCCAGCAGCTTAACGGTCGGGGCAGATACGCAGTATTTT
CASSLTVGADTQYF
>-|TRBJ1-6|-|14|TRBV7-7
TGTGCCAGCGGGGGTGAGGGCTGGGATTCACCCCTCCACTTT
CASGGEGWDSPLHF
>-|TRBJ2-1|-|11|TRBV28
TGTGCCAGCAGTTTTCGCAATGAGCAGTTCTTC
CASSFRNEQFF
>TRBD2|TRBJ2-1|-|18|TRBV5-8
TGTGCCAGCAGCTCCCTAGGACTAGCGGGGCCCTACACGTATGAGCAGTTCTTC
CASSSLGLAGPYTYEQFF
>-|TRBJ1-2|-|15|TRBV5-6
TGTGCCAGCAGGGCGGGACCGCACTTAAGCTATGGCTACACCTTC
CASRAGPHLSYGYTF